This entry describes one T cell receptor beta chain. Its antigen remains unknown. A read error may produce the germline difference seen at one junction end. The data originate from a study of tumor and adjacent non-tumor tissue in lung cancer. Turning to the study itself: Histology: eleven to twelve adenocarcinoma, a couple of squamous cell carcinoma, 1 small cell lung cancer. Study results and limitations: Tumor tissue had significantly higher TCR diversity than normal lung.

This sample's RNA came from whole unsorted tissue. Distant lung tissue was collected more than 3 cm away from the tumor edge. The library came from three nested PCR rounds adapted from ARM-PCR protocols. One entry per CDR3 protein, called by TCRdb with MiXCR from the multiplex PCR reads. The sample consists of fewer than 90,000 distinct CDR3 sequences, 76% of them appearing once. This CDR3 comprises 16 residues. CDR1 and CDR2 from the germline V gene are MNHEY and SVGAGI. The clonotype comes from a woman aged 45-65 years with non-small cell lung cancer. The rearrangement joins TRBV6-5 to TRBJ2-7; 10 positions agree with TRBD2. Sequenced sample: distant non-tumor lung tissue. CDR3 protein: CASNHRALAGAYEQYF. CDR3 nucleotides: TGTGCCAGCAACCATAGGGCTCTAGCGGGGGCCTACGAGCAATACTTC.